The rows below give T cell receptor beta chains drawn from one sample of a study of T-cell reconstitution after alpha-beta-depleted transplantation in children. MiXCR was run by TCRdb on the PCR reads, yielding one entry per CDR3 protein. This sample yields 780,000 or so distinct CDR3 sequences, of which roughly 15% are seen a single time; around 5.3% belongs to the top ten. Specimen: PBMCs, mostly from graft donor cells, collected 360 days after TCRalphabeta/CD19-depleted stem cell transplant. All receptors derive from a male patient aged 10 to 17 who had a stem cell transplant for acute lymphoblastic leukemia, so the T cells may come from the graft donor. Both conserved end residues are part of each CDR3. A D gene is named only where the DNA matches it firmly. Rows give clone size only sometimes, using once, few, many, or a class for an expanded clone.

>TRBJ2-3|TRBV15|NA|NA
TGTGCCACCCCCGGACGGCTTAGGCGAACAGATACGCAGTATTTT
CATPGRLRRTDTQYF
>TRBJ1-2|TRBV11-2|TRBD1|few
TGTGCCAGCAGCGTGGACAGGGTAAACTATGGCTACACCTTC
CASSVDRVNYGYTF
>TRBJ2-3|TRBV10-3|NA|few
TGTGCCATCAGTGAGTCGATCCGGGGCCTTTTCACAGATACGCAGTATTTT
CAISESIRGLFTDTQYF
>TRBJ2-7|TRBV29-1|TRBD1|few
TGCAGCGTGAGGGACAGGGCCCTTGCGGGTGAGCAGTACTTC
CSVRDRALAGEQYF
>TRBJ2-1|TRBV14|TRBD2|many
TGTGCCAGCAGCCAAGAACTAGCGGGAGCAATAGAGTTCTTC
CASSQELAGAIEFF
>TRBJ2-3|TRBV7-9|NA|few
TGTGCCAGCAGCTACGGGCTGACAGATACGCAGTATTTT
CASSYGLTDTQYF
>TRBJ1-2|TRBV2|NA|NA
TGTGCCACCAATACAGGGCTTAACTATGGCTACACCTTC
CATNTGLNYGYTF
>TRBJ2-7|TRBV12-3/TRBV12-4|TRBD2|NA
TGTGCCAGCAGCCAGACCAGCGGGAGGGCCTTCTACGAGCAGTACTTC
CASSQTSGRAFYEQYF
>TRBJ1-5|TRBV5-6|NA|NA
TGTGCCAGCAGCTTGATGCGGGGAGATAGCAATCAGCCCCAGCATTTT
CASSLMRGDSNQPQHF
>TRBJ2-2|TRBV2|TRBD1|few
TGTGCCAGCGTTAGGACAGGCGACGGGGAGCTGTTTTTT
CASVRTGDGELFF
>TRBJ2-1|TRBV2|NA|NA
TGTGCCAGCAGCCGGGAAACGGCGGGAAATGAGCGGTTCTTC
CASSRETAGNERFF
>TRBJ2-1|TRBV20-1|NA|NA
TGCAGTGCTAGAGATCAGGCGCGGGAGCAGTTCTTC
CSARDQAREQFF
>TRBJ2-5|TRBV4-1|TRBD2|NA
TGCGCCAGCAGCCAAGATAGGCGGACTAGCGGGACAGAGACCCAGTACTTC
CASSQDRRTSGTETQYF
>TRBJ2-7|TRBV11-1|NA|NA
TGTGCCAGCAGCACAACTAGTTCCGAGCAGTACTTC
CASSTTSSEQYF
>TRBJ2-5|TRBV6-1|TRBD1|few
TGTGCCAGCAGAACAGACAGGGGGGGGGAGACCCAGTACTTC
CASRTDRGGETQYF
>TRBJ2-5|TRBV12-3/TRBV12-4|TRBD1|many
TGTGCCAGCAGGTCCCTCAGGGGGCAGGAGACCCAGTACTTC
CASRSLRGQETQYF
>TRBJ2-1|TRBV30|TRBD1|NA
TGTGCCTGGAGTGTACTGGGCAGGGGGCAGAATGAGCAGTTCTTC
CAWSVLGRGQNEQFF
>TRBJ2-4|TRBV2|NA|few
TGTGCCAGCAGTCCCGGGAGATTAGCCAAAAACATTCAGTACTTC
CASSPGRLAKNIQYF
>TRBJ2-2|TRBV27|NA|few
TGTGCCAGCAGTTTATCGAGGGTCCTCCGGGGGCACACCGGGGAGCTGTTTTTT
CASSLSRVLRGHTGELFF
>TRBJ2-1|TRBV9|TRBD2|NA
TGTGCCAGCAGCGTAGCCCTTCGACTAGCGGGAGGGAATGAGCAGTTCTTC
CASSVALRLAGGNEQFF
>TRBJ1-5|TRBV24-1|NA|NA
TGTGCCACCAGTGATGTAAGGGGTCAGCCCCAGCATTTT
CATSDVRGQPQHF
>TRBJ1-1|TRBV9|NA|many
TGTGCCAGCAGCCCCCAACCTTCCAGGGCCACTGAAGCTTTCTTT
CASSPQPSRATEAFF
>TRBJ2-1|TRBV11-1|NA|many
TGTGCCAGCAGCTCCGACTACAATGAGCAGTTCTTC
CASSSDYNEQFF
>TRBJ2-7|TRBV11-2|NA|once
TGTGCCAGCAGAGCCCCGGGCACCTACGAGCAGTACTTC
CASRAPGTYEQYF
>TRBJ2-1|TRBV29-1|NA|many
TGCAGCGTTGCCGGACTTATGGGTGAGCAGTTCTTC
CSVAGLMGEQFF
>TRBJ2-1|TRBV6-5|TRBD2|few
TGTGCCAGCAGTTACGGCGGGGGTTACAATGAGCAGTTCTTC
CASSYGGGYNEQFF
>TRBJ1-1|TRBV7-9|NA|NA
TGTGCCAGCAGCTTAGGACAGGCGTTTGCAGCTTTCTTT
CASSLGQAFAAFF
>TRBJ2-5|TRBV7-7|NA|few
TGTGCCAGCAGCCACGATTCGTTGACCCGCACTAGGGGGACCGAGACCCAGTACTTC
CASSHDSLTRTRGTETQYF
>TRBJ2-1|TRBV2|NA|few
TGTGCCAGCAGCGAACCGGGAGATGAGCAGTTCTTC
CASSEPGDEQFF
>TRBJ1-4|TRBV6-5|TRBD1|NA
TGTGCCAGCAGTTACTCGGGTGGACAGGGTGAAAAACTGTTTTTT
CASSYSGGQGEKLFF
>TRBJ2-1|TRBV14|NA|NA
TGTGCCAGCAGCCAAGGGGCTGGCGGGAGAGGGGGTTCGAGCTCCTACAATGAGCAGTTCTTC
CASSQGAGGRGGSSSYNEQFF
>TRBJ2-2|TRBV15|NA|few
TGTGCCACCAGCAGAGGATCCCCCGGGGAGCTGTTTTTT
CATSRGSPGELFF
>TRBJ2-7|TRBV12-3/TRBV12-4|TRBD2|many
TGTGCCAGCAGGGGGGGAGGGCAGTACGAGCAGTACTTC
CASRGGGQYEQYF
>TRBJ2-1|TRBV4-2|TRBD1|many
TGTGCCAGCAGCCAAGTCCTACTCCGGGACAGAATCTACAATGAGCAGTTCTTC
CASSQVLLRDRIYNEQFF
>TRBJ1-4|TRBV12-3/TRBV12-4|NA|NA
TGTGCCAGCAGGCCCTGGGAGGGAAGTGAAAAACTGTTTTTT
CASRPWEGSEKLFF
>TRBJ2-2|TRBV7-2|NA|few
TGTGCCAGCAGCCGCCTTTTGACGTGGAACACCGGGGAGCTGTTTTTT
CASSRLLTWNTGELFF
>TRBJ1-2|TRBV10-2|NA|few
TGCGCCAGCAGTGAGTGGCGAAACTATGGCTACACCTTC
CASSEWRNYGYTF
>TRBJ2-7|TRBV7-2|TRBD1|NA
TGTGCCAGCAGCTCAACTACCGGGACAGGGAAGACCGAGCAGTACTTC
CASSSTTGTGKTEQYF
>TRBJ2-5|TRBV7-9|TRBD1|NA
TGTGCCAGCAGGATCGACAGGGACATGTCAGAGACCCAGTACTTC
CASRIDRDMSETQYF
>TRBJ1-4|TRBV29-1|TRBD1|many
TGCAGCGGAACTATAGGAGGGGACAGGGGGCTTGAAAAACTGTTTTTT
CSGTIGGDRGLEKLFF
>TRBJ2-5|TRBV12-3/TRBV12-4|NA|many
TGTGCCAGCAGTTTTGAAGAGACCCAGTACTTC
CASSFEETQYF
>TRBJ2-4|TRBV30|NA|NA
TGTGCCTGGGTACCAAATCTAGCCAAAAACATTCAGTACTTC
CAWVPNLAKNIQYF